Each of the 27 T cell receptor beta chains below was sequenced from the same sample in a study of cytomegalovirus exposure and HLA in healthy donors. The PCR contained 60 Vbeta and 13 Jbeta primers. The method was immunoSEQ multiplex PCR; TCRdb's version includes in-frame clones alone and lacks a portion of them. The sample holds more than 150,000 clones, around 75% seen once. Sequenced: PBMCs. The source of these receptors is a man aged 40-50 years in good health and CMV-seropositive.

About this clone: Additional DNA sequences in this sample encode the identical CDR3. The CDR3 here is CASSSGNYGYTF. The DNA of the CDR3 is TGTGCCAGCAGTTCAGGGAACTATGGCTACACCTTC. V gene TRBV27 combines with J gene TRBJ1-2, with D maybe TRBD1 (5 bases). Germline assignment: CDR1 MNHEY and CDR2 SMNVEV (reference sequence). This CDR3 has 12 amino acids. V was cut by 4 bases and J by 2 bases, with 5 bases left in between.

The table lists this clone with a few counts. The rearrangement uses TRBV2 and TRBJ1-4; perhaps TRBD1 as D (5 bases). Trimming pared 8 bases from V and 4 bases from J, leaving 11 bases between. CDR1 is SNHLY and CDR2 is FYNNEI in the germline V gene. This CDR3 region has 13 residues. The CDR3 DNA is TGTGCCAGCCGGGGGACGGTTAATGAAAAACTGTTTTTT. It is translated as CASRGTVNEKLFF.

This clone was detected only once. This chain joins TRBV27 and TRBJ2-1, with D perhaps TRBD1 (6 bases). With 7 bases removed from V and 7 bases from J, the gap between germline ends came to 11 bases. Germline-derived CDR1 and CDR2 are MNHEY and SMNVEV (reference sequence). This CDR3 has 12 amino acids. CDR3 nucleotides: TGTGCCAGCAATGCAGGGGTGAATGAGCAGTTCTTC. Amino acids: CASNAGVNEQFF.

This chain links TRBV6-5 with TRBJ2-2, with TRBD1 identical over 10 bases. This CDR3 region has 13 residues. V was pared by 6 bases and J by 17 bases, with 12 bases of the junction left unmatched. Germline loops: CDR1 MNHEY, CDR2 SVGAGI. For the CDR3, the DNA is TGTGCCAGCAGCCAACTTCGACAGGGGGCTAGTTTTTTT. This translates into CASSQLRQGASFF.

This clone has a handful of counts. V gene TRBV4-1 combines with J gene TRBJ1-5; D not resolved. V was cut by 0 bases and J by 10 bases, with 10 bases left in between. This CDR3 is 13 amino acids long. CDR1 is MGHRA and CDR2 is YSYEKL in the germline V gene. This chain's CDR3 is CASSQDLAQPQHF. CDR3 bases: TGCGCCAGCAGCCAAGATCTAGCTCAACCCCAGCATTTT.

The chain links TRBV6-1 to TRBJ2-6; TRBD1 matches 8 bases. J gave up 0 bases and V 2 bases, and 12 bases lay outside the gene matches. This CDR3 is built from 20 residues. Germline V lookup: CDR1 MNHNS, CDR2 SASEGT. The CDR3 is CASSEWGAGTGGSGANVLTF. Here the CDR3 DNA reads TGTGCCAGCAGTGAATGGGGGGCCGGGACAGGAGGCTCTGGGGCCAACGTCCTGACTTTC.

The chain links TRBV2 to TRBJ2-1; D ambiguous. The CDR3 runs 15 residues. V lost 7 bases, J lost 5 bases, and 18 bases lay in between. The germline V gene has CDR1 SNHLY and CDR2 FYNNEI. CDR3 amino acids: CASNYQSGGDNEQFF. The CDR3 bases are TGTGCCAGCAACTACCAGTCGGGTGGTGACAATGAGCAGTTCTTC. Looking up the rest from reference TRBV2 and TRBJ2-1 gives the full variable domain: EPEVTQTPSHQVTQMGQEVILRCVPISNHLYFYWYRQILGQKVEFLVSFYNNEISEKSEIFDDQFSVERPDGSNFTLKIRSTKLEDSAMYFCASNYQSGGDNEQFFGPGTRLTVL.

The gene calls are TRBV7-9 and TRBJ2-3; tentative D call: TRBD1 (5 bases). The CDR3 loop spans 15 amino acids. Per the germline V gene, CDR1 is SEHNR and CDR2 is FQNEAQ (reference sequence). The V and J ends lost 5 bases and 0 bases respectively, with 12 bases between them. Written as DNA, the CDR3 is TGTGCCAGCAGCCCCCCCTACAGGAGCACAGATACGCAGTATTTT. This gives the protein CASSPPYRSTDTQYF.

The J gene is TRBJ2-7, the V gene TRBV7-3; D is possibly TRBD1 (6 bases). Trimming cost V 4 bases and J 3 bases, with 10 bases left between them. The CDR3 totals 13 residues. The germline gives CDR1 SGHTA, CDR2 FQGTGA. CDR3 sequence (DNA): TGTGCCAGCAGCTCAATGACAGGCTACGAGCAGTACTTC. Residues: CASSSMTGYEQYF.

This clone was seen once. The CDR3 region is CASSGGKDYNSPLHF. The DNA of the CDR3 is TGTGCCAGCAGCGGAGGGAAAGACTATAATTCACCCCTCCACTTT. This sequence joins TRBV5-6 and TRBJ1-6; D is uncertain. The germline V gene has CDR1 SGHDT and CDR2 YYEEEE. Trimming removed 4 bases at V and 3 bases at J, with 11 bases between. This CDR3 is 15 amino acids long.

The chain couples TRBV28 to TRBJ1-2; maybe TRBD1 (6 bases). Trimming shortened V by 6 bases and J by 7 bases, and 12 bases separated the two germline ends. In germline, CDR1 is MDHEN, CDR2 SYDVKM. The CDR3 length is 12 residues. The CDR3 sequence: CASSTGYAGYTF. CDR3 bases: TGTGCCAGCAGCACAGGGTACGCTGGCTACACCTTC.

This clone was detected only once. This sequence joins TRBV4-3 and TRBJ2-5; 9 bases map to TRBD2. The germline V gene encodes CDR1 LGHNA and CDR2 YSLEER. This CDR3 spans 14 amino acids. The junction had 0 bases not matched to a gene; V was cut back by 1 base and J by 3 bases. The CDR3 nucleotides read TGCGCCAGCAGCCAAGGACTAGCGGAAGAGACCCAGTACTTC. It encodes CASSQGLAEETQYF.

The chain employs TRBV6-6 and TRBJ1-5; 8 bases are shared with TRBD1. V gave up 5 bases and J gave up 5 bases; unmatched junction bases: 11. This CDR3 has 16 residues. The germline V gene encodes CDR1 MNHNY and CDR2 SVGAGI (reference sequence). The CDR3 region has the DNA TGTGCCAGCAGTAGTCCGGAGACAGGGGTCTATCAGCCCCAGCATTTT. Amino acid sequence: CASSSPETGVYQPQHF.

The rearrangement joins TRBV27 to TRBJ1-1, with 8 bases aligning to TRBD1. The CDR3 runs 14 residues. Per germline, CDR1 MNHEY and CDR2 SMNVEV (reference sequence). V shed 5 bases and J 1 base; nucleotides not matched to a gene: 3. CDR3 protein: CASSPDRANTEAFF. The CDR3 bases are TGTGCCAGCAGTCCGGACAGGGCGAACACTGAAGCTTTCTTT.

The rearrangement joins TRBV12-5 to TRBJ1-2, with 7 positions matching TRBD1. Germline CDR1 reads LGHNT; CDR2 reads FRNRAP. The CDR3 is made up of 17 amino acids. Trimming cost V 5 bases and J 2 bases; bases outside gene matches: 14. The CDR3 loop reads CASGPTAPDRTNYGYTF. The CDR3 nucleotides are TGTGCTAGTGGTCCAACCGCGCCGGACAGGACAAACTATGGCTACACCTTC.

The V and J genes are TRBV7-8 and TRBJ2-2, with 12 bases that match TRBD2. The V gene end was trimmed by 5 bases and the J gene end by 4 bases; junction bases not matched to a gene: 8. This CDR3 is built from 17 residues. Germline-derived CDR1 and CDR2 are SGHVS and FQNEAQ. CDR3 DNA sequence: TGTGCCAGCAGCGGGAGACTAGCGGGGGTGATCACCGGGGAGCTGTTTTTT. It translates to CASSGRLAGVITGELFF. Using reference TRBV7-8 and TRBJ2-2 for the parts outside the CDR3, the full variable domain is GAGVSQSPRYKVAKRGQDVALRCDPISGHVSLFWYQQALGQGPEFLTYFQNEAQLDKSGLPSDRFFAERPEGSVSTLKIQRTQQEDSAVYLCASSGRLAGVITGELFFGEGSRLTVL.

The V and J genes are TRBV5-4 and TRBJ2-1; perhaps TRBD2 as D (6 bases). CDR1 is SGHNT, CDR2 YYREEE, per germline (reference sequence). V was clipped by 0 bases and J by 4 bases, with 8 bases between them. This CDR3 is 14 amino acids long. This CDR3 reads CASSLDGGYNEQFF. The DNA of the CDR3 is TGTGCCAGCAGCTTGGATGGGGGGTACAATGAGCAGTTCTTC.

The chain carries TRBV27 and TRBJ1-6; the match to TRBD1 covers 9 bases. The CDR3 sequence is 16 residues long. The V segment lost 4 bases and the J segment 9 bases; nucleotides outside the gene matches: 10. Germline V gene data show CDR1 as MNHEY and CDR2 as SMNVEV (reference sequence). The CDR3 sequence is CASSSTQGAPPSPLHF. The CDR3 nucleotides are TGTGCCAGCAGTTCTACACAGGGGGCGCCACCTTCACCCCTCCACTTT.

The rearrangement links TRBV7-9 to TRBJ2-7, with D unresolved. V lost 2 bases and J 0 bases, leaving 8 bases between the germline ends. Germline V CDR1 and CDR2: SEHNR, FQNEAQ (reference sequence). The CDR3 totals 14 residues. The CDR3 DNA reads TGTGCCAGCAGCTTATCGGTGAGCTCCTACGAGCAGTACTTC. It specifies CASSLSVSSYEQYF.

This chain links TRBV6-1 with TRBJ1-4, with D perhaps TRBD1 (6 bases). CDR3 size: 14 residues. Trimming pared 8 bases from V and 1 base from J, leaving 11 bases between. From germline, CDR1 is MNHNS and CDR2 SASEGT. The CDR3, as DNA: TGTGCCAGCCAACTCAGGGGAACTAATGAAAAACTGTTTTTT. It specifies CASQLRGTNEKLFF.

This rearrangement joins TRBV11-3 to TRBJ2-5, with 8 bases lining up with TRBD1. Trimming removed 5 bases from V and 3 bases from J; junction bases left unmatched: 5. Per the germline V gene, CDR1 is SGHNT and CDR2 is YENEEA. The CDR3 has 14 residues. The CDR3 coding sequence is TGTGCCAGCAGCACAGGGGGAAGGAAAGAGACCCAGTACTTC. Protein sequence: CASSTGGRKETQYF.

This clone has only one observation. V gene TRBV4-3 combines with J gene TRBJ2-6, with 7 bases identical to TRBD2. CDR1 and CDR2 (germline): LGHNA, YSLEER. J lost 0 bases, V lost 0 bases, and 5 bases had no gene match. The CDR3 sequence is 18 residues long. CDR3 in DNA: TGCGCCAGCAGCCAAGATTTGGGCGGGGGCTCTGGGGCCAACGTCCTGACTTTC. Protein: CASSQDLGGGSGANVLTF.

V gene TRBV5-6 combines with J gene TRBJ2-6, with a tentative D call TRBD2 (6 bases). V gave up 0 bases and J gave up 2 bases, with 12 bases separating them. Germline V CDR1 and CDR2: SGHDT, YYEEEE. The CDR3 is 17 residues long. The CDR3 sequence: CASSLGSKRAGANVLTF. In DNA, the CDR3 is TGTGCCAGCAGCTTGGGTTCCAAGCGGGCTGGGGCCAACGTCCTGACTTTC.

J is TRBJ2-7 and V is TRBV4-3; D is possibly TRBD1 (6 bases). Germline lookup yields CDR1 LGHNA and CDR2 YSLEER. The length of the CDR3 is 15 residues. The V end lost 1 base, the J end lost 2 bases, and 12 bases lay between the germline ends. In DNA, the CDR3 is TGCGCCAGCAGCCAAGTGGCCAGGGGAACCTACGAGCAGTACTTC. Protein product: CASSQVARGTYEQYF.

Regarding this clone: Mismatch with germline at one junction end may stem from a read error. V and J are TRBV11-1 and TRBJ1-5, with 10 positions matching TRBD1. The CDR3 has 14 residues. Germline-derived CDR1 and CDR2 are SGHAT and FQDESV (reference sequence). The CDR3 here is CASSATGGNQPQHF. CDR3 coding DNA: TGTGCCAGCAGCGCGACAGGGGGCAACCAGCCCCAGCATTTT.

V is TRBV28 and J is TRBJ1-2; TRBD1 aligns across 7 bases. Unmatched junction bases numbered 4, after V lost 6 bases and J lost 3 bases. Germline V lookup: CDR1 MDHEN, CDR2 SYDVKM. The length of the CDR3 is 13 residues. Here the CDR3 DNA reads TGTGCCAGCAGCCCTACAGGGGACTATGGCTACACCTTC. It encodes CASSPTGDYGYTF.

J is TRBJ1-1 and V is TRBV27; D possibly corresponds to TRBD1 (5 bases). The CDR3 contains 15 residues. Trimming cost V 5 bases and J 4 bases, with 17 bases left between them. Germline V gene lookup returns CDR1 MNHEY and CDR2 SMNVEV (reference sequence). The CDR3 loop reads CASSLRGTGSTEAFF. The CDR3 region has the DNA TGTGCCAGCAGTCTGCGGGGCACGGGGAGCACTGAAGCTTTCTTT.